This T cell receptor beta chain derives from a study of beta chain features in type 1 diabetes. Every isolated RNA sample was fully reverse transcribed, so sequencing captured expressed TCRB transcripts. The data were produced by immunoSEQ multiplex PCR, yet TCRdb's version contains in-frame clones alone and is incomplete. Of 430,000 or so clones in the sample, roughly an eighth were seen once. Trimming removed 5 bases from V and 6 bases from J, with 11 bases in between. CDR3 length equals 13 residues. Germline V gene data show CDR1 as SGHDT and CDR2 as YYEEEE. The chain employs TRBV5-6 and TRBJ2-2; the D is unclear. Sequencing was carried out using naive CD4+ T cells from blood. The receptor's source is a young woman in good health. CDR3 amino acids: CASRSVQAGELFF. The CDR3 DNA sequence: TGTGCCAGCAGGTCGGTCCAAGCCGGGGAGCTGTTTTTT.